These 5 T cell receptor beta chains share one sample of origin, sequenced in a study of T cells in women clearing cervical HPV infection (dated by TCRdb to 2017 to 2018). Libraries were prepared through the immunoSEQ multiplex PCR assay. This is the immuneACCESS table as TCRdb keeps it, with only in-frame sequences that have V and J called. A part of the clones is gone; compared with another copy, unresolved V genes explain less than half, and the rest is unexplained. The sample's records list 45,000 to 55,000 clones. The top ten clonotypes cover more than 0.8% of the sample. The sequenced sample was blood buffy coat. The receptors here all came from a woman aged 18 to 69 with a cervical HPV16 infection that either progressed to CIN3+ or cleared (not recorded which).

About this clone itself: The read is 3 residues too short to cover the CDR3 end, so that end is filled in from the germline J gene. The chain couples TRBV20-1 to TRBJ2-1; tentative D call: TRBD2 (6 bases). CDR1 is DFQATT and CDR2 is SNEGSKA in the germline V gene (reference sequence). Trimming removed 0 bases at V and 2 bases at J, with 8 bases between. CDR3 size: 14 residues. CDR3 amino acids: CSAREPGAYNEQFF. CDR3 bases read: TGCAGTGCTAGAGAACCGGGGGCCTACAATGAG.

A remark on this clone: The read ends 3 residues shy of where the CDR3 ends; the end is completed using the germline J gene. This chain uses TRBV19 with TRBJ2-7; weak D call: TRBD1 (7 bases). The CDR3 is 17 residues long. The V end was cut by 4 bases, the J end by 3 bases, with 22 bases between. Per germline, CDR1 LNHDA and CDR2 SQIVND (reference sequence). The part of the CDR3 DNA that was read is TGTGCCAGTAGTAGACGCAGGGGGGACATTCGGGACTACGAG. Its translation is CASSRRRGDIRDYE. The complete CDR3 protein is CASSRRRGDIRDYEQYF.

A note on this clone: The read stops 3 residues short of the end of the CDR3; the missing end is completed from the germline J gene. The rearrangement uses TRBV18 and TRBJ1-2, with D possibly TRBD1 on 6 matching bases. The CDR3 is made up of 18 amino acids. The germline gives CDR1 KGHSH, CDR2 LQKENI. CDR3 sequence reads: CASSPRTSGGAVTDTYTF. CDR3 DNA, as far as it was read: TGTGCCAGCTCACCCAGGACTAGCGGGGGGGCTGTGACAGATACC.

Remarks on this clone: The CDR3 end is not reached by the read, which stops 3 residues before it; the germline J gene fills it in. The V and J genes are TRBV12-3 or TRBV12-4 and TRBJ2-5; 14 positions agree with TRBD2. V was clipped by 6 bases and J by 6 bases; unmatched bases: 6. This CDR3 has 15 amino acids. CDR3 protein: CASRPGTSGGKTQYF. The DNA read from the CDR3 is TGTGCCAGCAGGCCCGGGACTAGCGGGGGAAAGACC.

Comment on this clone: The sequence runs out 3 residues before the end of the CDR3; the remainder is reconstructed from the germline J gene. The chain has TRBV18 and TRBJ1-5; TRBD1 agrees at 9 bases. Germline loops: CDR1 KGHSH, CDR2 LQKENI. This CDR3 is 14 amino acids long. V was pared by 3 bases and J by 4 bases, with 1 base of the junction left unmatched. The sequenced CDR3 bases are TGTGCCAGCTCACCGGACAGGGGAAATCAGCCC. Protein: CASSPDRGNQP. The whole CDR3 is CASSPDRGNQPQHF.